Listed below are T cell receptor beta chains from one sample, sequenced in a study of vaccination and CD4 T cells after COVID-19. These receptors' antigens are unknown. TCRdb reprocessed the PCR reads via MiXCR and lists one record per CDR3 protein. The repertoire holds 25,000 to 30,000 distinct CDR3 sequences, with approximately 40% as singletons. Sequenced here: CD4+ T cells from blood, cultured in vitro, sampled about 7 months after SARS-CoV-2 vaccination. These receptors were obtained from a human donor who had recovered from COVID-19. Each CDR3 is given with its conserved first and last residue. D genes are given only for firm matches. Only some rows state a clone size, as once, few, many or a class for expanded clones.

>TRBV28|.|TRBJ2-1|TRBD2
CATGETSGSIYNEQFF
TGTGCCACGGGGGAGACTAGCGGGAGCATATACAATGAGCAGTTCTTC
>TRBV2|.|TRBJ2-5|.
CASSATGPRQTQYF
TGTGCCAGCAGTGCGACGGGACCCCGGCAGACCCAGTACTTC
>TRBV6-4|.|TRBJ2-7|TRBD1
CASSLNRGVNEQYF
TGTGCCAGCAGTTTAAACAGGGGAGTCAATGAGCAGTACTTC
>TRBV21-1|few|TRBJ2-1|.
CASSKGGLSYNEQFF
TGTGCCAGCAGCAAAGGTGGCCTCTCCTACAATGAGCAGTTCTTC
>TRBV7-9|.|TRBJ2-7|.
CASSLNSGSPEQYF
TGTGCCAGCAGCTTAAACTCAGGTTCACCCGAGCAGTACTTC
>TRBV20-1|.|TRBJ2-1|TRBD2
CSAPRLAGVFDEQFF
TGCAGTGCTCCTAGACTAGCGGGAGTTTTTGATGAGCAGTTCTTC
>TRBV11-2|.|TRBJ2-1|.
CASSLSRYNEQFF
TGTGCCAGCAGCTTATCGAGGTACAATGAGCAGTTCTTC
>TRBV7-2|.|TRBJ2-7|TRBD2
CASSREGRGNEQYF
TGTGCCAGCAGCAGGGAGGGCCGAGGCAATGAGCAGTACTTC
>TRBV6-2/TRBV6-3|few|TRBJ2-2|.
CASSYFRNTGELFF
TGTGCCAGCAGTTACTTCCGAAATACCGGGGAGCTGTTTTTT
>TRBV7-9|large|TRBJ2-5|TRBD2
CASSSGLAGGSETQYF
TGTGCCAGCAGCTCAGGACTAGCGGGAGGTTCTGAGACCCAGTACTTC
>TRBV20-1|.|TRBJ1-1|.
CSAMDMNTEAFF
TGCAGTGCTATGGACATGAACACTGAAGCTTTCTTT
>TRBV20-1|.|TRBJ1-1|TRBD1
CSASLYDRVTEAFF
TGCAGTGCTAGCTTGTATGACAGGGTTACTGAAGCTTTCTTT
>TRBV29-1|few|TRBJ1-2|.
CSVGLGPHYGYTF
TGCAGCGTTGGATTGGGACCCCACTATGGCTACACCTTC
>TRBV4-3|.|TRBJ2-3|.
CASSPGPQRENTQYF
TGCGCCAGCAGCCCCGGGCCTCAACGAGAGAATACGCAGTATTTT
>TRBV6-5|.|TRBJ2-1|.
CASSSWGVWGDEQFF
TGTGCCAGCAGTTCGTGGGGAGTGTGGGGGGATGAGCAGTTCTTC
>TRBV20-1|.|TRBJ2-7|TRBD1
CSAGTVDTYEQYF
TGCAGTGCTGGGACAGTTGATACCTACGAGCAGTACTTC
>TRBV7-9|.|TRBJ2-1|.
CASSPFLRSYNEQFF
TGTGCCAGCAGCCCCTTCCTTAGGTCCTACAATGAGCAGTTCTTC
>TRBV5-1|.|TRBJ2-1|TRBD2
CASRSRPTSGTSSYNEQFF
TGCGCCAGCAGGTCCCGTCCGACTAGCGGGACTAGCTCCTACAATGAGCAGTTCTTC
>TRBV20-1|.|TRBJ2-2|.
CSARPTPAGELFF
TGCAGTGCTAGACCCACCCCGGCCGGGGAGCTGTTTTTT
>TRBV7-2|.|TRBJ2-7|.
CASSLSTAYEQYF
TGTGCCAGCAGCTTATCAACCGCCTACGAGCAGTACTTC
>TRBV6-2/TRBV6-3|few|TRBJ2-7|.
CASSFDPIYEQYF
TGTGCCAGCAGTTTCGACCCAATCTACGAGCAGTACTTC
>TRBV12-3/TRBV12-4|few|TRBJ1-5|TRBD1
CASSTGTGGNQPQHF
TGTGCCAGCAGTACTGGGACAGGGGGCAATCAGCCCCAGCATTTT
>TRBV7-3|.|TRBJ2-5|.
CASSLERTETQYF
TGTGCCAGCAGCCTCGAGCGGACGGAGACCCAGTACTTC
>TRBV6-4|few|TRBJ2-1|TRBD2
CASSDAGGNEQFF
TGTGCCAGCAGTGACGCGGGAGGCAATGAGCAGTTCTTC
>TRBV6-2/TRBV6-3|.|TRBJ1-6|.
CASTSRTETNSPLHF
TGTGCCAGCACCAGCCGGACAGAGACTAATTCACCCCTCCACTTT
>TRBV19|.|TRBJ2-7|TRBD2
CASSIRSSGRDEQYF
TGTGCCAGTAGTATACGGTCTAGCGGGAGGGACGAGCAGTACTTC
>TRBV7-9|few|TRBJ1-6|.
CASSLAPTTPLHF
TGTGCCAGCAGCTTAGCGCCCACGACACCCCTCCACTTT
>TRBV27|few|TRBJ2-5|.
CASSLSPWGGPWETQYF
TGTGCCAGCAGTTTATCCCCTTGGGGGGGCCCTTGGGAGACCCAGTACTTC